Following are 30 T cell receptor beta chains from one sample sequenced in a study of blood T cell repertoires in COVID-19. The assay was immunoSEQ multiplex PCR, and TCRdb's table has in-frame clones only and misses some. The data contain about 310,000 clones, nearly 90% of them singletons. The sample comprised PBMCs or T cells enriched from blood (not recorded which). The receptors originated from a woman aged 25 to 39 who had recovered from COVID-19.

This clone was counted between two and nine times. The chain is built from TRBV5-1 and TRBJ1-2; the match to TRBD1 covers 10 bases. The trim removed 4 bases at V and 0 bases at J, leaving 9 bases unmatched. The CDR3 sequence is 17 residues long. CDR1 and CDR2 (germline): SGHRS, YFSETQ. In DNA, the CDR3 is TGCGCCAGCAGCCCCGACAGGGGGCATAGATCTAACTATGGCTACACCTTC. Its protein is CASSPDRGHRSNYGYTF.

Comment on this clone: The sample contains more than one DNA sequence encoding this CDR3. CDR3 in DNA: TGTGCCACCAGCAGAGAAAGGAGAAACACTGAAGCTTTCTTT. Residues: CATSRERRNTEAFF. The chain joins TRBV15 to TRBJ1-1; no reliable D call. The length of the CDR3 is 14 residues. Germline CDR1 LNHNV, CDR2 YYDKDF (reference sequence). The V end lost 0 bases, the J end lost 2 bases, and 7 bases lay between the germline ends.

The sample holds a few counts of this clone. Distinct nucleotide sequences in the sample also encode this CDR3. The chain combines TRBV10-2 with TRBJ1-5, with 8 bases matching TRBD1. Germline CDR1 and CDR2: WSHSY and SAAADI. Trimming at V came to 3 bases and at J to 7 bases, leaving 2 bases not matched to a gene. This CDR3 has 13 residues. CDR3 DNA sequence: TGCGCCAGCAGTGAACAGGGGGACCAGCCCCAGCATTTT. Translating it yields CASSEQGDQPQHF.

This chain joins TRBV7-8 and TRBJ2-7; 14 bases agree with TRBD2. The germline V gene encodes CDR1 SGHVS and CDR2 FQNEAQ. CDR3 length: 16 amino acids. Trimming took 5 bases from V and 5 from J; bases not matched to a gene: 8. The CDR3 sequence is CASSTRTSGRPHEQYF. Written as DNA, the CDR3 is TGTGCCAGCAGCACCCGGACTAGCGGGAGGCCCCACGAGCAGTACTTC.

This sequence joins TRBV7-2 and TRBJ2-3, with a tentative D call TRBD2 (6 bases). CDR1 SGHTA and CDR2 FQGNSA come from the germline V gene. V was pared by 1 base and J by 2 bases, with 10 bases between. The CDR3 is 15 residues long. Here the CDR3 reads CASSLGLEDTDTQYF. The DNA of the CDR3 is TGTGCCAGCAGCTTAGGACTAGAAGACACAGATACGCAGTATTTT.

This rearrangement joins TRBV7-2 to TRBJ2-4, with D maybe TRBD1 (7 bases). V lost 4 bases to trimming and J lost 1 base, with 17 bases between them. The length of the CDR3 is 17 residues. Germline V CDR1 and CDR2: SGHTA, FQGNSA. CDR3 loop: CASSSQGGATAKNIQYF. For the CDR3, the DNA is TGTGCCAGCAGCTCCCAGGGGGGCGCTACGGCCAAAAACATTCAGTACTTC.

In DNA form, the CDR3 reads TGTGCCAGCAGCCAAGACAGGGTGCGATTTACTGAAGCTTTCTTT. This gives the protein CASSQDRVRFTEAFF. The chain links TRBV6-2 or TRBV6-3 to TRBJ1-1, with 7 bases identical to TRBD1. V was pared by 6 bases and J by 5 bases, with 12 bases of the junction left unmatched. This CDR3 is built from 15 residues. Germline values: CDR1 MNHEY, CDR2 SVGEGT.

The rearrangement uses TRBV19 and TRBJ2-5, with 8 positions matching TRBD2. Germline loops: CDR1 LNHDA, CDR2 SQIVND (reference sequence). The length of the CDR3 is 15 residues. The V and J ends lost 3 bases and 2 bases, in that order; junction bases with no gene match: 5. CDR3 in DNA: TGTGCCAGTAGTATGAATCGGGGGGGACAAGAGACCCAGTACTTC. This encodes CASSMNRGGQETQYF. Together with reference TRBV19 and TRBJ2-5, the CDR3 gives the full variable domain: DGGITQSPKYLFRKEGQNVTLSCEQNLNHDAMYWYRQDPGQGLRLIYYSQIVNDFQKGDIAEGYSVSREKKESFPLTVTSAQKNPTAFYLCASSMNRGGQETQYFGPGTRLLVL.

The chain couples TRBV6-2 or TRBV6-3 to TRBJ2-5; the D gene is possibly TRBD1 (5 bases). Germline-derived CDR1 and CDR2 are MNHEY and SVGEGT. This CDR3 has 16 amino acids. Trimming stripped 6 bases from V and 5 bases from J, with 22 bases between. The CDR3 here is CASRYPPDQGDETQYF. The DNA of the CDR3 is TGTGCCAGCAGATACCCCCCGGACCAGGGTGATGAGACCCAGTACTTC.

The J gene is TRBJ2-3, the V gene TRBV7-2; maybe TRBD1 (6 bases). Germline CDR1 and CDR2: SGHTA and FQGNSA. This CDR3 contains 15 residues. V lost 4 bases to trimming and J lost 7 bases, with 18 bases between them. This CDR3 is CASSSDIGGSNTQYF. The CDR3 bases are TGTGCCAGCAGCTCCGATATTGGGGGCTCGAATACGCAGTATTTT.

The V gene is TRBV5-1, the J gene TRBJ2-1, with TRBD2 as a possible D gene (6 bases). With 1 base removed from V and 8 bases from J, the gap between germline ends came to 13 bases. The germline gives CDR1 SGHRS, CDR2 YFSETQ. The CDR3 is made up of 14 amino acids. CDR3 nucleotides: TGCGCCAGCAGCTTGTTATGGTCTAGCGATGAGCAGTTCTTC. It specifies CASSLLWSSDEQFF.

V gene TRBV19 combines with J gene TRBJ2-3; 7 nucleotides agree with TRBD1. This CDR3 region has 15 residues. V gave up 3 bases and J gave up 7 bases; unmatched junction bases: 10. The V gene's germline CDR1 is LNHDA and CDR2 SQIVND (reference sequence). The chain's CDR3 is CASSIRQGTVNTQYF. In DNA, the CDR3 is TGTGCCAGTAGTATTAGGCAGGGGACAGTAAATACGCAGTATTTT.

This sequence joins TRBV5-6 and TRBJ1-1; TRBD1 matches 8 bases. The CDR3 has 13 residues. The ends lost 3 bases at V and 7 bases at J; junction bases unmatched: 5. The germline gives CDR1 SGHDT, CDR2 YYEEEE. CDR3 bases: TGTGCCAGCAGCTGGACAGGGAACTATGAAGCTTTCTTT. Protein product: CASSWTGNYEAFF.

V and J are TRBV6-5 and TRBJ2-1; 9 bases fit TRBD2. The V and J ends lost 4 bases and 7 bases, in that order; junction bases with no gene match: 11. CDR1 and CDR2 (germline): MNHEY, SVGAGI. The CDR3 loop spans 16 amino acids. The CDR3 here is CASSSRDSGSVNEQFF. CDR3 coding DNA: TGTGCCAGCAGTTCTCGTGATAGCGGGAGTGTAAATGAGCAGTTCTTC.

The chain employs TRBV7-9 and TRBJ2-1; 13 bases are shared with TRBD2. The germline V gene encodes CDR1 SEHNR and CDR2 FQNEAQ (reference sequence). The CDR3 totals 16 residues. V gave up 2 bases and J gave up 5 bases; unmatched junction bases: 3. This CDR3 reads CASSLSGLAGNNEQFF. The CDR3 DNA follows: TGTGCCAGCAGCTTATCGGGACTAGCGGGAAACAATGAGCAGTTCTTC. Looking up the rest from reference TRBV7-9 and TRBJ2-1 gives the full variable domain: DTGVSQNPRHKITKRGQNVTFRCDPISEHNRLYWYRQTLGQGPEFLTYFQNEAQLEKSRLLSDRFSAERPKGSFSTLEIQRTEQGDSAMYLCASSLSGLAGNNEQFFGPGTRLTVL.

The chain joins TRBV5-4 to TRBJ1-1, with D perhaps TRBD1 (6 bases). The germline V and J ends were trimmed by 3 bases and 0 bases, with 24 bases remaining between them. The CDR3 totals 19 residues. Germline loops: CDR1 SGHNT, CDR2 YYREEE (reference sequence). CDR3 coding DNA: TGTGCCAGCAGCTCTACGCGGGGGAGAACAGGGTTGATGAACACTGAAGCTTTCTTT. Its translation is CASSSTRGRTGLMNTEAFF.

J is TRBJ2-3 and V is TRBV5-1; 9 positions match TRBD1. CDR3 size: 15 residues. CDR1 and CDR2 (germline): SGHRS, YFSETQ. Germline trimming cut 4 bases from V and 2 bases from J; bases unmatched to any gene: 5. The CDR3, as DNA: TGCGCCAGCAGCCCGGGGACAGGGCTCACAGATACGCAGTATTTT. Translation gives CASSPGTGLTDTQYF. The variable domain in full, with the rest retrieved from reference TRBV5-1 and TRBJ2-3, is KAGVTQTPRYLIKTRGQQVTLSCSPISGHRSVSWYQQTPGQGLQFLFEYFSETQRNKGNFPGRFSGRQFSNSRSEMNVSTLELGDSALYLCASSPGTGLTDTQYFGPGTRLTVL.

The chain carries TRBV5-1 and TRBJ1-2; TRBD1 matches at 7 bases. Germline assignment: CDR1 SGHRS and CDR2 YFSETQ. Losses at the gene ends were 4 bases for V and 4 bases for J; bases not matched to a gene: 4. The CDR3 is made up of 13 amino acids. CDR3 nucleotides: TGCGCCAGCAGCCCTGGGGACAGCTATGGCTACACCTTC. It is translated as CASSPGDSYGYTF.

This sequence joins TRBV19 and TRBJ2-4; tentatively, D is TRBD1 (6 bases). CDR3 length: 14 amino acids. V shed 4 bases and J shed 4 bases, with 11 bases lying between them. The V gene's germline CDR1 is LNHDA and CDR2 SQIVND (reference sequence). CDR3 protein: CASSRYRDKNIQYF. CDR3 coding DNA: TGTGCCAGTAGTAGGTACAGGGATAAAAACATTCAGTACTTC.

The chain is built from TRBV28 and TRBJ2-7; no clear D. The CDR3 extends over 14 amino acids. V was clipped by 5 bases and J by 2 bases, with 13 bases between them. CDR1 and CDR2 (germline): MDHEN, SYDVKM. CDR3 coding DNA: TGTGCCAGCAGTAAGTCCGGCGGCCCCTACGAGCAGTACTTC. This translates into CASSKSGGPYEQYF.

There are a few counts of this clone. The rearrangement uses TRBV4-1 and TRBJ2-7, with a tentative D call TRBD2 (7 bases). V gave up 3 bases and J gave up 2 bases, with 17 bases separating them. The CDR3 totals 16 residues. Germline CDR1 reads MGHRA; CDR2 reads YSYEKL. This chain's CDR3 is CASSHPRGDTTYEQYF. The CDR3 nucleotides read TGCGCCAGCAGCCACCCCCGGGGGGACACGACCTACGAGCAGTACTTC.

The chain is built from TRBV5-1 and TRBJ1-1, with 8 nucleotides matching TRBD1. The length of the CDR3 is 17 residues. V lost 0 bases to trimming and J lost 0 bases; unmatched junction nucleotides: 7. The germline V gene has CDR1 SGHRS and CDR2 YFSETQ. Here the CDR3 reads CASSLVGTGLMNTEAFF. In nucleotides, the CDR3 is TGCGCCAGCAGCTTGGTAGGGACAGGTTTGATGAACACTGAAGCTTTCTTT.

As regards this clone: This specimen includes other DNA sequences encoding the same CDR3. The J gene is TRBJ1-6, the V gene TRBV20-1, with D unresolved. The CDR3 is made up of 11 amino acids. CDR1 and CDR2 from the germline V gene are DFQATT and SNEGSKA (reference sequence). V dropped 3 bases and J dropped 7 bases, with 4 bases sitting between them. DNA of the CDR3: TGCAGTGCTAGTCTCAATTCACCCCTCCACTTT. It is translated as CSASLNSPLHF.

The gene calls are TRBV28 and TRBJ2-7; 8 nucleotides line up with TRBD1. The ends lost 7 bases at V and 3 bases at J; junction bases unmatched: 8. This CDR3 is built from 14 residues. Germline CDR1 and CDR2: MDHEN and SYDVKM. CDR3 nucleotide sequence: TGTGCCAGCAATAAACAGGGGGGAGACTACGAGCAGTACTTC. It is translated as CASNKQGGDYEQYF.

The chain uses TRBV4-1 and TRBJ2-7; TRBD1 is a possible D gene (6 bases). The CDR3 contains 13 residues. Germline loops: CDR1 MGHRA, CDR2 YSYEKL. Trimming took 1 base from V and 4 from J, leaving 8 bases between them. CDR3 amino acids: CASSQGGRYEQYF. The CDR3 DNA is TGCGCCAGCAGCCAAGGGGGGCGTTACGAGCAGTACTTC.

CDR3: CSASASSGTYEQYF. CDR3 in DNA: TGCAGTGCTAGTGCGTCTAGCGGGACCTACGAGCAGTACTTC. The V gene is TRBV20-1, the J gene TRBJ2-7; 9 bases agree with TRBD2. This CDR3 spans 14 amino acids. Unmatched junction bases numbered 5, after V lost 3 bases and J lost 2 bases. Germline CDR1 is DFQATT and CDR2 is SNEGSKA (reference sequence).

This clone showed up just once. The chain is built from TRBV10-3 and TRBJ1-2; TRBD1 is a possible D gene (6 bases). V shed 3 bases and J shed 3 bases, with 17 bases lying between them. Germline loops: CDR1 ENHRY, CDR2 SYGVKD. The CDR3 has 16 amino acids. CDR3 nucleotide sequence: TGTGCCATCAGTGATTTAACTACAGGGAATGACTATGGCTACACCTTC. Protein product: CAISDLTTGNDYGYTF.

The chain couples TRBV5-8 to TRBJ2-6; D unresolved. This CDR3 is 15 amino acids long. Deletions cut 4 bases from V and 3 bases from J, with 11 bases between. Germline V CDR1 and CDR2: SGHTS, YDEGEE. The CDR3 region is CASSHQARGANVLTF. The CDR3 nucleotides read TGTGCCAGCAGCCACCAGGCTCGTGGGGCCAACGTCCTGACTTTC. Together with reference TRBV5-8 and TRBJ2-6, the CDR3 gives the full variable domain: EAGVTQSPTHLIKTRGQQATLRCSPISGHTSVYWYQQALGLGLQFLLWYDEGEERNRGNFPPRFSGRQFPNYSSELNVNALELEDSALYLCASSHQARGANVLTFGAGSRLTVL.

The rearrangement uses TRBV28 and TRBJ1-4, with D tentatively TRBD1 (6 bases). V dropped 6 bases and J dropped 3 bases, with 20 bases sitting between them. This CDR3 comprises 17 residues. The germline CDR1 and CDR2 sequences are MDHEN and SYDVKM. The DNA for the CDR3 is TGTGCCAGCAGCTCTACCCTCGGACAGCGCGCTAATGAAAAACTGTTTTTT. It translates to CASSSTLGQRANEKLFF.

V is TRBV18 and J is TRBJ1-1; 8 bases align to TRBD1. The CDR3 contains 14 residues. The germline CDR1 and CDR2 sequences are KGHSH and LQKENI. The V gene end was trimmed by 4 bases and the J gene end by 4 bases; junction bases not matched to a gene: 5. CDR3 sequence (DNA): TGTGCCAGCTCACAGGGACAGGTGTCCACTGAAGCTTTCTTT. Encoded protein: CASSQGQVSTEAFF.